These 13 T cell receptor beta chains came from one sample sequenced in a study of T cell clonality in common variable immunodeficiency. The protocol was immunoSEQ multiplex PCR, while the TCRdb copy is restricted to in-frame clones and leaves out a portion. The sample was found to contain around 42,000 clones, and every one recurs. Material: peripheral blood mononuclear cells. The receptors originated from a person aged 18 to 75 in good health.

This clone was detected many times. The CDR3 is cut off 3 residues early in the read; its end comes from the germline J gene. The V and J genes are TRBV28 and TRBJ2-1; TRBD2 matches at 7 bases. Germline CDR1 and CDR2: MDHEN and SYDVKM. Losses at the gene ends were 5 bases for V and 9 bases for J; bases not matched to a gene: 13. The CDR3 has 15 residues. CDR3 DNA, as far as it was read: TGTGCCAGCAGTCCCGGACTAGTCTCTGTGAGTGAG. Amino acids: CASSPGLVSVSE. The whole CDR3 protein is CASSPGLVSVSEQFF.

This clone showed up many times. The read comes to an end 3 residues before the CDR3 does, leaving the germline J gene to fill in the end. The chain uses TRBV20-1 and TRBJ2-7; 7 positions match TRBD1. The V and J ends lost 5 bases and 0 bases, in that order; junction bases with no gene match: 7. Per the germline V gene, CDR1 is DFQATT and CDR2 is SNEGSKA (reference sequence). CDR3 size: 14 residues. CDR3 bases read: TGCAGTGCTGGCACAGGGGCCAGCTCCTACGAG. It translates to CSAGTGASSYE. The whole CDR3 sequence is CSAGTGASSYEQYF.

A word on this clone: The read ends 3 residues shy of where the CDR3 ends; the end is completed using the germline J gene. The chain uses TRBV7-9 and TRBJ2-1, with unresolved D. The germline CDR1 and CDR2 sequences are SEHNR and FQNEAQ (reference sequence). This CDR3 is 14 amino acids long. V was pared by 2 bases and J by 5 bases, with 10 bases between. CDR3 residues: CASSLMKTDNEQFF. The CDR3 DNA, read in part, is TGTGCCAGCAGCTTAATGAAAACGGACAATGAG.

As regards this clone: The DNA ends 3 residues before the CDR3 does, and the rest of the CDR3 is filled in from the germline J gene. The V gene is TRBV7-6, the J gene TRBJ2-1; the match to TRBD2 covers 16 bases. With V trimmed by 0 bases and J by 6 bases, 5 bases remained unmatched. The CDR3 sequence is 18 residues long. Germline assignment: CDR1 SGHVS and CDR2 FNYEAQ. CDR3 DNA, as far as it was read: TGTGCCAGCAGCTTAGCCAGGGGGACTAGCGGGGGGGCCAATGAG. Protein sequence: CASSLARGTSGGANE. The entire CDR3 reads CASSLARGTSGGANEQFF.

This clone was counted at least ten times. Read sequence stops 3 residues before the CDR3 end, and the germline J gene provides the missing end. The chain recombines TRBV20-1 with TRBJ2-7, with 11 bases identical to TRBD2. The CDR3 loop spans 14 amino acids. Germline CDR1 reads DFQATT; CDR2 reads SNEGSKA (reference sequence). V gave up 3 bases and J gave up 3 bases; unmatched junction bases: 4. CDR3: CSASPTSGVYEQYF. Incomplete CDR3 DNA: TGCAGTGCTAGTCCGACTAGCGGGGTCTACGAG.

This clone was picked up many times. The sequenced CDR3 bases are TGCAGTGCTAGAGACACAGGGGCCCACTATGGC. Translating gives CSARDTGAHYG. Given in full, the CDR3 is CSARDTGAHYGYTF. The J gene is TRBJ1-2, the V gene TRBV20-1, with TRBD1 identical over 7 bases. The read ends 3 residues shy of where the CDR3 ends; the end is completed using the germline J gene. Germline V lookup: CDR1 DFQATT, CDR2 SNEGSKA (reference sequence). V trimming: 0 bases; J trimming: 3 bases; junction bases outside the gene matches: 4. The CDR3 sequence is 14 residues long.

This clone was seen ten or more times. Sequencing ends 3 residues short of the CDR3 end; the germline J gene provides the rest. The chain combines TRBV4-2 with TRBJ2-3; TRBD1 might be the D (6 bases). V lost 0 bases and J lost 1, with 14 bases in between. Germline V gives CDR1 LGHNA, CDR2 YNFKEQ. The CDR3 loop spans 17 amino acids. The CDR3 is CASSQEGQPLGTDTQYF. The DNA read from the CDR3 is TGTGCCAGCAGCCAAGAGGGACAACCCCTTGGCACAGATACG.

This clone has ten or more counts. The read ends 3 residues early relative to the CDR3; the germline J gene fills the gap. V and J are TRBV7-9 and TRBJ2-3; possibly TRBD2 for D (6 bases). V lost 5 bases to trimming and J lost 7 bases, with 19 bases between them. The germline V gene encodes CDR1 SEHNR and CDR2 FQNEAQ (reference sequence). The CDR3 is 15 amino acids. The DNA read from the CDR3 is TGTGCCAGCAGCCCGCCGACTAGAGAGCTTAATACG. Amino acid sequence: CASSPPTRELNT. The full CDR3 sequence reads CASSPPTRELNTQYF.

This clone was seen a handful of times. Read data end 3 residues before the CDR3 end; the end is taken from the germline J gene. J is TRBJ1-2 and V is TRBV5-8; perhaps TRBD1 as D (6 bases). Trimming took off 2 bases at V and 1 base at J, with 9 bases between the two ends. From germline, CDR1 is SGHTS and CDR2 YDEGEE. The CDR3 has 14 amino acids. CDR3 loop: CASSLRTDNYGYTF. The DNA read from the CDR3 is TGTGCCAGCAGCTTAAGGACAGATAACTATGGC.

This clone was recorded at least ten times. The read ends 3 residues early relative to the CDR3; the germline J gene fills the gap. The V call is TRBV6-2 or TRBV6-3, the J call TRBJ1-2; D is unclear. Per germline, CDR1 MNHEY and CDR2 SVGEGT. CDR3 size: 14 residues. Here the CDR3 reads CASDKNIGGWGYTF. The CDR3 DNA, read in part, is TGTGCCAGCGATAAAAATATAGGCGGCTGGGGC.

As to this clone: The sequenced fragment ends 3 residues before the CDR3 boundary, so the rest is inferred from the germline J gene. The rearrangement links TRBV29-1 to TRBJ1-2; weak D call: TRBD1 (5 bases). Germline V gene lookup returns CDR1 SQVTM and CDR2 ANQGSEA. The CDR3 consists of 14 residues. CDR3 DNA, as far as it was read: TGCAGCGTTGGAGGGACTAGGTCCCACAATGAG. It yields the protein CSVGGTRSHNE. In full, the CDR3 reads CSVGGTRSHNEYTF.

This clone was recorded many times. CDR3 DNA (partial): TGTGCCAGCAGCCCCCGACAGTCATACAATGAG. The encoded protein is CASSPRQSYNE. In full, the CDR3 is CASSPRQSYNEQFF. This sequence joins TRBV7-2 and TRBJ2-1; possibly TRBD1 for D (5 bases). The read comes to an end 3 residues before the CDR3 does, leaving the germline J gene to fill in the end. V was clipped by 5 bases and J by 4 bases, with 12 bases between them. CDR1 and CDR2 from the germline V gene are SGHTA and FQGNSA. This CDR3 comprises 14 residues.

This clone was observed at least ten times. The CDR3 is cut off 3 residues early in the read; its end comes from the germline J gene. The J gene is TRBJ1-1, the V gene TRBV19; no firm D call. The ends were cut back, 10 bases at V and 5 bases at J, with 11 bases in the middle. Germline CDR1 is LNHDA and CDR2 is SQIVND (reference sequence). This CDR3 contains 11 residues. Here the CDR3 reads CAISSRTEAFF. The part of the CDR3 DNA that was read is TGTGCCATAAGTAGTCGGACTGAA.